This is a list of T cell receptor beta chains from one sample in a study of a mutant IDH1 vaccine in newly diagnosed glioma. The method was immunoSEQ multiplex PCR; TCRdb's version includes in-frame clones alone and lacks a portion of them. The data hold 50,000 or so clones, with approximately 80% observed a single time. This specimen consisted of PBMCs, obtained from a glioma patient treated with radiotherapy, temozolomide or both. The receptors come from a young man with glioma. Each CDR3 is given with its conserved first and last residue. Each record gives: CDR3 DNA, CDR3 protein, J gene, D gene, V gene, clone size. A D gene is named only where the DNA matches it firmly. Size is omitted from some rows. Given values are once, few, many or a class for expanded clones.

DNA: TGTGCCAGCAGCCCCCTAACAGGGGCCTATGGCTACACCTTC; CDR3: CASSPLTGAYGYTF; J: TRBJ1-2; D: TRBD1; V: TRBV11-2; size: .
DNA: TGTGCCAGCAGCCGGGAGTTGAACACTGAAGCTTTCTTT; CDR3: CASSRELNTEAFF; J: TRBJ1-1; D: .; V: TRBV11-2; size: medium-sized
DNA: TGTGCCAGCAGCTTCGGGGGCCCCTACGAGCAGTACTTC; CDR3: CASSFGGPYEQYF; J: TRBJ2-7; D: .; V: TRBV5-6; size: .
DNA: TGTGCCAGCAGTTACTCGACGGCGGGGGGCTACACCTTC; CDR3: CASSYSTAGGYTF; J: TRBJ1-2; D: .; V: TRBV6-6; size: .
DNA: TGTGCCAGCAGGGACGGGGGGAGACCCTACGAGCAGTACTTC; CDR3: CASRDGGRPYEQYF; J: TRBJ2-7; D: TRBD2; V: TRBV27; size: .
DNA: TGCGCCAGCAGCTTGGCGGGAGATACGCAGTATTTT; CDR3: CASSLAGDTQYF; J: TRBJ2-3; D: .; V: TRBV5-1; size: .
DNA: TGTGCCAGCAGTGATTCAGGACAGGGCTATGGCTACACCTTC; CDR3: CASSDSGQGYGYTF; J: TRBJ1-2; D: TRBD1; V: TRBV6-4; size: once
DNA: TGTGCCAGCTTCCCCGGTAGGCCGGGCCCGAACACTGAAGCTTTCTTT; CDR3: CASFPGRPGPNTEAFF; J: TRBJ1-1; D: .; V: TRBV18; size: .
DNA: TGTGCCAGCAGCTTTGAGATGGGGGTCACTGAAGCTTTCTTT; CDR3: CASSFEMGVTEAFF; J: TRBJ1-1; D: .; V: TRBV7-9; size: .
DNA: TGTGCCAGCAGCCTAGTCGGGACGACCCAGTACTTC; CDR3: CASSLVGTTQYF; J: TRBJ2-5; D: .; V: TRBV7-9; size: once
DNA: TGCAGCGTTGAGGATTACTACGAGCAGTACTTC; CDR3: CSVEDYYEQYF; J: TRBJ2-7; D: .; V: TRBV29-1; size: .
DNA: TGTGCCTGGTCGACAGGGGCCATCGCGGCTTTCTTT; CDR3: CAWSTGAIAAFF; J: TRBJ1-1; D: TRBD1; V: TRBV30; size: once
DNA: TGTGCCAGCAGTGAATACTCGGACGGGGGCTACACCTTC; CDR3: CASSEYSDGGYTF; J: TRBJ1-2; D: .; V: TRBV25-1; size: .
DNA: TGCGCCAGCAGAACGGGGTCCCGCACAGATACGCAGTATTTT; CDR3: CASRTGSRTDTQYF; J: TRBJ2-3; D: .; V: TRBV5-1; size: .
DNA: TGCGCCAGCAGCACCGCAGGCTCACCCCTCCACTTT; CDR3: CASSTAGSPLHF; J: TRBJ1-6; D: .; V: TRBV5-1; size: .
DNA: TGCGCCAGCAGCTTGAGGCAGGGAGGGACTGAAGCTTTCTTT; CDR3: CASSLRQGGTEAFF; J: TRBJ1-1; D: .; V: TRBV5-1; size: .
DNA: TGTGCCAGCAGCCGTAGGACTAGCGGCGGATTTCACGAGCAGTACTTC; CDR3: CASSRRTSGGFHEQYF; J: TRBJ2-7; D: TRBD2; V: TRBV7-2; size: .
DNA: TGCGCCAGCAGCCAAGAACATTTGGGGGCCCCAGGCGACACTGAAGCTTTCTTT; CDR3: CASSQEHLGAPGDTEAFF; J: TRBJ1-1; D: .; V: TRBV4-3; size: once
DNA: TGCGCCAGCAGTGGGGGAGCGGGAGCCTACGAGCAGTACTTC; CDR3: CASSGGAGAYEQYF; J: TRBJ2-7; D: TRBD2; V: TRBV10-2; size: .
DNA: TGTGCCAGCAGCTTGGACGGGAGGATTAAAGATACGCAGTATTTT; CDR3: CASSLDGRIKDTQYF; J: TRBJ2-3; D: TRBD2; V: TRBV7-2; size: .
DNA: TGCGCCAGCAGCCGTGGGTGGGGTCAGCCCCAGCATTTT; CDR3: CASSRGWGQPQHF; J: TRBJ1-5; D: .; V: TRBV4-3; size: .
DNA: TGTGCCAGCAGTTACTCGCCGGACTCCTCTGGAAACACCATATATTTT; CDR3: CASSYSPDSSGNTIYF; J: TRBJ1-3; D: .; V: TRBV6-5; size: .
DNA: TGTGCCAGCAGCTTAGCGAGGCACAGAAACACAGATACGCAGTATTTT; CDR3: CASSLARHRNTDTQYF; J: TRBJ2-3; D: .; V: TRBV7-2; size: once
DNA: TGTGCCAGCACACCCGCGGGCCGACAGAACTATGGCTACACCTTC; CDR3: CASTPAGRQNYGYTF; J: TRBJ1-2; D: .; V: TRBV9; size: .
DNA: TGTGCCAGCAGCAAAGAAGGACAGGGGCCTAATCAGCCCCAGCATTTT; CDR3: CASSKEGQGPNQPQHF; J: TRBJ1-5; D: TRBD1; V: TRBV7-8; size: .
DNA: TGTGCTAGCAGCTTGGGGCAGGGAGGCGAGCAGTACTTC; CDR3: CASSLGQGGEQYF; J: TRBJ2-7; D: .; V: TRBV7-7; size: .